The 19 T cell receptor beta chains listed next were all sequenced from one sample in a study of early T cells in non-severe SARS-CoV-2 infection. TCRdb recomputed calls from the 5' RACE reads with MiXCR, one row per CDR3 protein. Of under 45,000 distinct CDR3 sequences listed, 5% to 6% are singletons. Sequences were derived from whole blood, sampled at baseline. Receptors were obtained from an adult who was a healthcare worker with PCR-confirmed SARS-CoV-2 infection or an uninfected control (not recorded which).

This clonotype was seen ten or more times. The chain has TRBV4-3 and TRBJ2-5; 13 nucleotides line up with TRBD2. V was pared by 4 bases and J by 2 bases, with 7 bases of the junction left unmatched. There are 17 residues in the CDR3. Germline V gene lookup returns CDR1 LGHNA and CDR2 YSLEER. DNA of the CDR3: TGCGCCAGCAGCCGCACTAGCGGGAGGGCCGGGCAAGAGACCCAGTACTTC. The encoded protein is CASSRTSGRAGQETQYF.

The chain combines TRBV6-1 with TRBJ2-1; D call uncertain. Germline V gene sequence: CDR1 MNHNS, CDR2 SASEGT. V lost 7 bases, J lost 8 bases, and 9 bases lay in between. The length of the CDR3 is 11 residues. The CDR3 region is CASKISDEQFF. The CDR3 DNA reads as TGTGCCAGCAAAATCTCGGATGAGCAGTTCTTC.

Only a few counts were recorded for this clonotype. The rearrangement links TRBV7-2 to TRBJ2-2; D is tentatively TRBD1 or TRBD2 (5 bases each). V was clipped by 5 bases and J by 7 bases, with 20 bases between them. The CDR3 length is 16 residues. Germline-derived CDR1 and CDR2 are SGHTA and FQGNSA. In DNA, the CDR3 is TGTGCCAGCAGCCCCCAGCAGTATGGGGGTGTCGGGGAGCTGTTTTTT. Its translation: CASSPQQYGGVGELFF.

This clonotype appeared many times. The chain joins TRBV7-9 to TRBJ1-1, with D unclear. V dropped 1 base and J dropped 11 bases, with 14 bases sitting between them. The CDR3 covers 13 residues. Germline CDR1 reads SEHNR; CDR2 reads FQNEAQ (reference sequence). The CDR3 coding sequence is TGTGCCAGCAGCTTAGGATCTGGGGTGGCGGCTTTCTTT. This encodes CASSLGSGVAAFF.

In its sample, this clonotype ranks as medium-sized. The chain uses TRBV20-1 and TRBJ1-5; perhaps TRBD1 as D (6 bases). V lost 3 bases to trimming and J lost 9 bases, with 15 bases between them. The germline CDR1 and CDR2 sequences are DFQATT and SNEGSKA (reference sequence). The CDR3 is made up of 13 amino acids. CDR3 nucleotides: TGCAGTGCTAGCCGGGACACGGGATCGCCCCAGCATTTT. It is translated as CSASRDTGSPQHF.

This clonotype was counted ten times or more. The CDR3 loop is CSADPGLVRETQYF. The DNA for the CDR3 is TGCAGTGCCGACCCGGGACTAGTAAGAGAGACCCAGTACTTC. The chain combines TRBV20-1 with TRBJ2-5; 8 bases are a match to TRBD2. Germline V gene lookup returns CDR1 DFQATT and CDR2 SNEGSKA (reference sequence). The CDR3 consists of 14 residues. V gave up 6 bases and J gave up 4 bases; unmatched junction bases: 10.

Worth noting for this clonotype: A much larger clone lies one base from this, so it may be a read error. J is TRBJ2-3 and V is TRBV7-9, with a tentative D call TRBD1 (6 bases). The CDR3 extends over 14 amino acids. The germline V gene encodes CDR1 SEHNR and CDR2 FQNEAQ (reference sequence). CDR3 coding DNA: TGTGCCAACAGCCCGCACACAGGGACAGATACGCAGTATTTT. Protein: CANSPHTGTDTQYF.

By its share, this clonotype is medium-sized. J is TRBJ2-4 and V is TRBV28; D possibly matches TRBD1 or TRBD2 (6 bases each). CDR3 size: 16 residues. V was clipped by 10 bases and J by 0 bases, with 19 bases between them. The germline V gene has CDR1 MDHEN and CDR2 SYDVKM. The CDR3 loop is CATSGGHGLAKNIQYF. CDR3 bases: TGTGCCACTTCCGGGGGCCATGGCCTAGCCAAAAACATTCAGTACTTC.

This clonotype appeared many times. The chain has TRBV24-1 and TRBJ2-1, with TRBD1 matching 9 bases. The junction had 3 bases not matched to a gene; V was cut back by 4 bases and J by 0 bases. The CDR3 length is 16 residues. Germline V gene lookup returns CDR1 KGHDR and CDR2 SFDVKD. The CDR3 bases are TGTGCCACCAGTGACCCGGACAGGGGCTCCTACAATGAGCAGTTCTTC. Amino acids: CATSDPDRGSYNEQFF.

This clonotype occurred many times. The chain is built from TRBV12-3 or TRBV12-4 and TRBJ2-5, with a possible D match to TRBD2 (6 bases). The CDR3 covers 15 residues. Between the trimmed V and J ends, which lost 2 bases and 5 bases, there was a span of 15 bases. The chain's CDR3 is CASSLRRGTGETQYF. The CDR3 bases are TGTGCCAGCAGTTTACGCCGGGGGACGGGGGAGACCCAGTACTTC.

Ten or more counts support this clonotype. The chain links TRBV18 to TRBJ1-5; the D gene is possibly TRBD1 (5 bases). Trimming took 4 bases from V and 7 from J, leaving 14 bases between them. CDR3 length: 14 amino acids. Looked up from germline, CDR1 is KGHSH and CDR2 is LQKENI. CDR3 residues: CASSRQGRGQPQHF. CDR3 nucleotide sequence: TGTGCCAGCTCACGGCAGGGTAGAGGCCAGCCCCAGCATTTT.

Ten or more counts support this clonotype. The chain employs TRBV30 and TRBJ1-2; 7 bases fit TRBD1. The CDR3 covers 13 residues. Germline V gives CDR1 GTSNPN, CDR2 SVGIG (reference sequence). V trimming: 4 bases; J trimming: 5 bases; junction bases outside the gene matches: 7. The CDR3 protein is CAWIYRGGYGYTF. CDR3 DNA sequence: TGTGCCTGGATTTACAGGGGAGGATATGGCTACACCTTC.

Many counts were recorded for this clonotype. This rearrangement joins TRBV18 to TRBJ2-3, with 8 bases fitting TRBD1. CDR1 is KGHSH, CDR2 LQKENI, per germline. This CDR3 contains 15 residues. The V gene end was trimmed by 2 bases and the J gene end by 5 bases; junction bases not matched to a gene: 6. The CDR3 nucleotides are TGTGCCAGCTCACCAGGCAGGGGGCATGGAGATACGCAGTATTTT. Translating gives CASSPGRGHGDTQYF.

In its sample, this clonotype was seen many times. V gene TRBV30 combines with J gene TRBJ1-4; tentative D call: TRBD1 (6 bases). There are 14 residues in the CDR3. The germline V and J ends were trimmed by 0 bases and 8 bases, with 13 bases remaining between them. Germline V gives CDR1 GTSNPN, CDR2 SVGIG (reference sequence). The CDR3 nucleotides are TGTGCCTGGAGTGTTATACAGGGTACCGAAAAACTGTTTTTT. Residues: CAWSVIQGTEKLFF.

This clonotype was counted between two and nine times. The CDR3 protein is CASSRDGVIYGYTF. CDR3 coding DNA: TGTGCCAGCAGCAGGGACGGAGTAATCTATGGCTACACCTTC. This chain links TRBV6-5 with TRBJ1-2; tentative D call: TRBD1 (5 bases). V lost 6 bases and J lost 4, with 15 bases in between. The CDR3 loop spans 14 amino acids. Germline values: CDR1 MNHEY, CDR2 SVGAGI.

The table lists this clonotype with many counts. J is TRBJ2-7 and V is TRBV10-3; D gene ambiguous. The CDR3 is 12 residues long. Germline CDR1 ENHRY, CDR2 SYGVKD. V lost 8 bases and J 2 bases, leaving 10 bases between the germline ends. Here the CDR3 DNA reads TGTGCCATCTCGGACGTAGCCTACGAGCAGTACTTC. Translated, it gives CAISDVAYEQYF.

In its sample, this clonotype was seen many times. The chain uses TRBV4-3 and TRBJ1-4; possibly TRBD1 for D (5 bases). V lost 1 base and J lost 3, with 9 bases in between. Germline assignment: CDR1 LGHNA and CDR2 YSLEER. The length of the CDR3 is 15 residues. CDR3 in amino acids: CASSQGAGSNEKLFF. In DNA form, the CDR3 reads TGCGCCAGCAGCCAAGGGGCAGGGTCTAATGAAAAACTGTTTTTT.

The sample holds many counts of this clonotype. The chain joins TRBV6-6 to TRBJ1-2, with D unresolved. CDR1 is MNHNY, CDR2 SVGAGI, per germline (reference sequence). This CDR3 spans 13 amino acids. The V and J ends lost 2 bases and 4 bases respectively, with 8 bases between them. CDR3 residues: CASSYGQSYGYTF. As DNA, the CDR3 is TGTGCCAGCAGTTACGGGCAGAGCTATGGCTACACCTTC.

The table lists this clonotype with a few counts. The junction departs from germline at one end; a sequencing error may be responsible. The genes are TRBV15 and TRBJ1-1; a weak D match, TRBD1 (5 bases). The germline CDR1 and CDR2 sequences are LNHNV and YYDKDF (reference sequence). The CDR3 is 15 residues long. The CDR3 DNA follows: TGTGCCGCCAGCAGCTCGGGGGGACCGAACACTGAAGCTTTCTTT. Encoded protein: CAASSSGGPNTEAFF.